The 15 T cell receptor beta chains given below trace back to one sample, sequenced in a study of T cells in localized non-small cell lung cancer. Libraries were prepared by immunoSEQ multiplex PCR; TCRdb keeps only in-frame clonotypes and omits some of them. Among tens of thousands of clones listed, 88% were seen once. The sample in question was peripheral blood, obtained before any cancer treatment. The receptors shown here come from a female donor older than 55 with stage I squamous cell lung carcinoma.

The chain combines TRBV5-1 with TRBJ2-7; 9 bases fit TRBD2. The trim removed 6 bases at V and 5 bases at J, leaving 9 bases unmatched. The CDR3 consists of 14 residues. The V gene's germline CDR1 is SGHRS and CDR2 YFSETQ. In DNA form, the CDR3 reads TGCGCCAGCAACCCTAGCGGGGTGCGGAACGAGCAGTACTTC. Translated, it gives CASNPSGVRNEQYF.

The CDR3 bases are TGTGCCAGTAGTATAGGGCCGCGGGGAGAGCAGTTCTTC. This sequence encodes CASSIGPRGEQFF. This chain uses TRBV19 with TRBJ2-1, with a weak D call TRBD2 (6 bases). The length of the CDR3 is 13 residues. CDR1 LNHDA and CDR2 SQIVND come from the germline V gene (reference sequence). Trimming stripped 1 base from V and 10 bases from J, with 11 bases between.

CDR3 region: CASSPGLAGVVAAKNIQYF. The CDR3 DNA sequence: TGTGCCAGCAGCCCGGGACTAGCGGGAGTGGTGGCGGCCAAAAACATTCAGTACTTC. The rearrangement joins TRBV9 to TRBJ2-4; 14 nucleotides align to TRBD2. The germline V gene encodes CDR1 SGDLS and CDR2 YYNGEE. CDR3 length equals 19 residues. The V and J ends lost 4 bases and 1 base, in that order; junction bases with no gene match: 10.

In nucleotides, the CDR3 is TGCGCCAGCAGTCAATACAACGCGCGGCGGCAAGAGACCCAGTACTTC. Translated, it gives CASSQYNARRQETQYF. This sequence joins TRBV23-1 and TRBJ2-5; D is unclear. TRBV23-1 is given ORF status, its function remaining uncertain. V was shortened by 1 base and J by 2 bases, with 14 bases between the two germline ends. CDR3 length: 16 residues.

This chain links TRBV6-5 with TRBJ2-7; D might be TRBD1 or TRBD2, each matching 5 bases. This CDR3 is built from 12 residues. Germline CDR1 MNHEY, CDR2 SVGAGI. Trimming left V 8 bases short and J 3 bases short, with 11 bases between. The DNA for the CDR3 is TGTGCCAGCCGGGACGAAAACTACGAGCAGTACTTC. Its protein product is CASRDENYEQYF.

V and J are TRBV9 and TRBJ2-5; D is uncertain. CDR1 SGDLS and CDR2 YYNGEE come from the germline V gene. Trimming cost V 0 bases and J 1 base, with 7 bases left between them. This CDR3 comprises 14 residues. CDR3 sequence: CASSVDVGQETQYF. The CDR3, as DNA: TGTGCCAGCAGCGTAGACGTGGGCCAAGAGACCCAGTACTTC.

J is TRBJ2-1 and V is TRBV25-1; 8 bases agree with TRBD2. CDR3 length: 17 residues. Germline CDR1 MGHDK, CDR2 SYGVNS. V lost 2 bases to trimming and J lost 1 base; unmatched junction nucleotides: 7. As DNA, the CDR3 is TGTGCCAGCAGTGAAAGGCGAGCGGGAGTGTCCTACAATGAGCAGTTCTTC. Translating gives CASSERRAGVSYNEQFF.

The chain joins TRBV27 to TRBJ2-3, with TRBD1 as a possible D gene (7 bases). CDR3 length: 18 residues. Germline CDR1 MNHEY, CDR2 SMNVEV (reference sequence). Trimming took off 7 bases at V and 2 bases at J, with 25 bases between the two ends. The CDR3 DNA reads TGTGCCAGCAACCCCACAGGGGTGGAGGGAAAATACACAGATACGCAGTATTTT. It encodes CASNPTGVEGKYTDTQYF.

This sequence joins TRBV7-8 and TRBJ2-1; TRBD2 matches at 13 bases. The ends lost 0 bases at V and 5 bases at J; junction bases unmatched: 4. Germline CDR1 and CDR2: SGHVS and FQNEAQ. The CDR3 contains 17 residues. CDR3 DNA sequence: TGTGCCAGCAGCTTAGCTGGACTAGCGGGAGATAACAATGAGCAGTTCTTC. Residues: CASSLAGLAGDNNEQFF.

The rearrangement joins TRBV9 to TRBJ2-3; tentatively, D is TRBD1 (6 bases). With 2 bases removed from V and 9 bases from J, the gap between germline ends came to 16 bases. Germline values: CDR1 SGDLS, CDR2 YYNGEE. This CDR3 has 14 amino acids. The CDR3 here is CASSVRDTEGTQYF. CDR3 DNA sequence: TGTGCCAGCAGCGTCCGGGACACCGAAGGGACGCAGTATTTT.

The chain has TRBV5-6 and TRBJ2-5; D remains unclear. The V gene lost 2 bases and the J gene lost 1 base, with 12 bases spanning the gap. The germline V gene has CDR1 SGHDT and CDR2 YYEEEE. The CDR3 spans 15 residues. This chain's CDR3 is CASSLPRPRQETQYF. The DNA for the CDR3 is TGTGCCAGCAGCTTACCGAGACCCCGCCAAGAGACCCAGTACTTC.

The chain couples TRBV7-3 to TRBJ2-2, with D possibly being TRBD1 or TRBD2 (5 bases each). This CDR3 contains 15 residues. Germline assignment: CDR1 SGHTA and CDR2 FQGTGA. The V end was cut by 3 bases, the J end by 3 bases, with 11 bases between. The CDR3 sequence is CASSFPGTDTGELFF. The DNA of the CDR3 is TGTGCCAGCAGCTTCCCAGGGACGGACACCGGGGAGCTGTTTTTT.

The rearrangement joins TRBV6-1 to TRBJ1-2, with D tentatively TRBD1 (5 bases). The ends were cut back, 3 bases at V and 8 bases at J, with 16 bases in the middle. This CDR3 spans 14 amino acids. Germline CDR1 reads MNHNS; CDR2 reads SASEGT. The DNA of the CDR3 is TGTGCCAGCAGTGATCCGCCGTGGGGACTGGGCTACACCTTC. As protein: CASSDPPWGLGYTF.

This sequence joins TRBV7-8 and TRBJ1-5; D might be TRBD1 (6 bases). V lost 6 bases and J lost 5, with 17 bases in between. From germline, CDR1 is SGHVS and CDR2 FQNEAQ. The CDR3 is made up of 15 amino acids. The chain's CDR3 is CASREGTPKDQPQHF. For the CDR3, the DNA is TGTGCCAGCAGGGAAGGGACACCTAAGGATCAGCCCCAGCATTTT.

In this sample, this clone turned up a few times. CDR3 nucleotide sequence: TGTGCCAGCAGCTTGGAACAAGGGGACTATGGCTACACCTTC. Its protein is CASSLEQGDYGYTF. This chain joins TRBV5-4 and TRBJ1-2; D is perhaps TRBD1 (5 bases). Trimming stripped 0 bases from V and 3 bases from J, with 9 bases between. CDR1 and CDR2 from the germline V gene are SGHNT and YYREEE (reference sequence). This CDR3 has 14 residues.